This T cell receptor (beta chain) emerged from a study of blood T cell repertoires in COVID-19. Only in-frame clones appear in the TCRdb table, and some are missing; sequencing was by immunoSEQ multiplex PCR. The sample records roughly 250,000 clones, around 89% being singletons. CDR1 and CDR2 from the germline V gene are LNHDA and SQIVND (reference sequence). This CDR3 region has 15 residues. Unmatched junction bases numbered 10, after V lost 10 bases and J lost 1 base. Recruits, aged about 18 to 100 years, lived in around 24 US areas. Cohort allocation depended upon clinical history that participants reported. Contact with a PCR-confirmed or clinician-diagnosed COVID-19 case occurred within 2 weeks of entry.

The rearrangement links TRBV19 to TRBJ1-1; 9 bases match TRBD1. The sample comprised PBMCs or T cells enriched from blood (not recorded which). This clonotype was obtained from a man between 45 and 60 years old who had been exposed to COVID-19. The CDR3: CATTDQGQGNTEAFF. Here the CDR3 DNA reads TGTGCCACCACGGACCAGGGACAGGGGAACACTGAAGCTTTCTTT.